The 8 T cell receptor beta chains given below trace back to one sample, sequenced in a study of cytomegalovirus exposure and HLA in healthy donors. The PCR had 60 Vbeta and 13 Jbeta primers. TCRdb keeps only in-frame clones here, not all; method: immunoSEQ multiplex PCR. The sample lists over 70,000 clones, 75% to 85% occurring once. The sequenced sample was PBMCs. These receptors originate from a man aged 18 to 35 in good health and CMV-seronegative.

The chain combines TRBV7-9 with TRBJ1-2, with TRBD1 identical over 8 bases. V lost 1 base and J lost 1; bases outside the gene matches: 5. Germline CDR1 reads SEHNR; CDR2 reads FQNEAQ (reference sequence). The CDR3 is made up of 16 amino acids. The CDR3 spells CASSLGTGLFNYGYTF. The DNA of the CDR3 is TGTGCCAGCAGCTTAGGGACAGGGCTATTTAACTATGGCTACACCTTC. The entire variable domain, with the rest obtained from reference TRBV7-9 and TRBJ1-2, is as follows: DTGVSQNPRHKITKRGQNVTFRCDPISEHNRLYWYRQTLGQGPEFLTYFQNEAQLEKSRLLSDRFSAERPKGSFSTLEIQRTEQGDSAMYLCASSLGTGLFNYGYTFGSGTRLTVV.

This clone was detected once. The chain joins TRBV14 to TRBJ1-4, with D unclear. CDR3 size: 15 residues. Per germline, CDR1 SGHDN and CDR2 FVKESK. The V end lost 3 bases, the J end lost 0 bases, and 8 bases lay between the germline ends. The DNA for the CDR3 is TGTGCCAGCAGCCACGGTACTGCAACTAATGAAAAACTGTTTTTT. This translates into CASSHGTATNEKLFF.

This clone was observed once. The V and J genes are TRBV6-5 and TRBJ2-5; a possible D gene is TRBD1 (6 bases). The CDR3 totals 12 residues. The V gene's germline CDR1 is MNHEY and CDR2 SVGAGI. Trimming pared 5 bases from V and 4 bases from J, leaving 8 bases between. The CDR3 loop reads CASSTGPETQYF. The CDR3 DNA reads as TGTGCCAGCAGTACAGGGCCAGAGACCCAGTACTTC.

The V gene is TRBV10-3, the J gene TRBJ1-5; 7 bases agree with TRBD1. CDR1 and CDR2 from the germline V gene are ENHRY and SYGVKD. V dropped 0 bases and J dropped 4; count of bases not matched to a gene: 3. This CDR3 spans 15 amino acids. CDR3 residues: CAISESKGANQPQHF. CDR3 bases: TGTGCCATCAGTGAGTCAAAGGGGGCGAATCAGCCCCAGCATTTT.

This clone has more than one count but fewer than ten. The chain carries TRBV11-2 and TRBJ1-1; 8 bases agree with TRBD1. The junction had 2 bases not matched to a gene; V was cut back by 3 bases and J by 11 bases. The CDR3 contains 11 residues. Looked up from germline, CDR1 is SGHAT and CDR2 is FQNNGV. The CDR3 loop is CASSLYRGAFF. DNA of the CDR3: TGTGCCAGCAGCTTGTACAGGGGGGCTTTCTTT. Full variable domain (rest looked up from reference TRBV11-2 and TRBJ1-1): EAGVAQSPRYKIIEKRQSVAFWCNPISGHATLYWYQQILGQGPKLLIQFQNNGVVDDSQLPKDRFSAERLKGVDSTLKIQPAKLEDSAVYLCASSLYRGAFFGQGTRLTVV.

The genes are TRBV6-1 and TRBJ1-6; no clear D gene. CDR1 is MNHNS and CDR2 is SASEGT in the germline V gene. Trimming stripped 6 bases from V and 0 bases from J, with 3 bases between. The CDR3 length is 13 residues. The CDR3 loop is CASRSSYNSPLHF. CDR3 DNA: TGTGCCAGCAGGAGCTCCTATAATTCACCCCTCCACTTT.

This sequence joins TRBV4-1 and TRBJ1-6; 7 bases align to TRBD1. Germline V gives CDR1 MGHRA, CDR2 YSYEKL. V lost 4 bases to trimming and J lost 4 bases; unmatched junction nucleotides: 19. The CDR3 has 20 residues. The CDR3 coding sequence is TGCGCCAGCAGCCCTCGAACAGACAGGGAAATCCCAATTTATAATTCACCCCTCCACTTT. Its protein is CASSPRTDREIPIYNSPLHF.

V is TRBV5-1 and J is TRBJ1-4; perhaps TRBD1 as D (5 bases). This CDR3 has 16 residues. Germline V gene lookup returns CDR1 SGHRS and CDR2 YFSETQ. V lost 0 bases and J lost 7, with 16 bases in between. The CDR3 sequence is CASSLDRQGGFEKLFF. The CDR3 DNA follows: TGCGCCAGCAGCTTGGATCGGCAGGGAGGGTTTGAAAAACTGTTTTTT.